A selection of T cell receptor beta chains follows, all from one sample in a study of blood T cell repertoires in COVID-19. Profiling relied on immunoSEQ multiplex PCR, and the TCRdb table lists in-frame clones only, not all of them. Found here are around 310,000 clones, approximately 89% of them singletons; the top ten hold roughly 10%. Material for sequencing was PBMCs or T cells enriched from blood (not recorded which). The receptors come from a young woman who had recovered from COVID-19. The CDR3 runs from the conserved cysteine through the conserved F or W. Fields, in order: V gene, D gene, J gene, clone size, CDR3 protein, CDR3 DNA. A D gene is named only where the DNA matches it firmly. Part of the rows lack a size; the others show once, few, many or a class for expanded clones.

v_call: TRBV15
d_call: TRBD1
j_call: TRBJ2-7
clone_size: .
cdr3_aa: CATGFGQGDYEQYF
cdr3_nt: TGTGCCACCGGTTTTGGGCAGGGGGATTACGAGCAGTACTTC

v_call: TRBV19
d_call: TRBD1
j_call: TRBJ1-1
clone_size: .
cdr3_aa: CASSRYGQGNTEAFF
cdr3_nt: TGTGCCAGTAGTCGCTACGGACAGGGGAACACTGAAGCTTTCTTT

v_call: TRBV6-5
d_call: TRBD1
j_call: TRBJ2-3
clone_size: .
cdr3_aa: CASSNGQGGTDTQYF
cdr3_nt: TGTGCCAGCAGTAACGGACAGGGGGGCACAGATACGCAGTATTTT

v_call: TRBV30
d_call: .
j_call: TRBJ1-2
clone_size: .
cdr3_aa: CAWSVQDYYGYTF
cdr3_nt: TGTGCCTGGAGTGTCCAGGACTACTATGGCTACACCTTC

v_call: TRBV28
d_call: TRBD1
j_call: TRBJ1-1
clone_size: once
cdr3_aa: CASSLRQGSHTEAFF
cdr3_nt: TGTGCCAGCAGTTTGCGACAGGGGTCACACACTGAAGCTTTCTTT

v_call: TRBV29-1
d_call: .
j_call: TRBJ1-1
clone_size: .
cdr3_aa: CSVEMTVNTEAFF
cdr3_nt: TGCAGCGTCGAAATGACAGTGAACACTGAAGCTTTCTTT

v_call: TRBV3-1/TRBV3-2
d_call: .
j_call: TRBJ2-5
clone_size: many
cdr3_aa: CASSQDLKRQETQYF
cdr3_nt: TGTGCCAGCAGCCAAGATCTCAAGCGGCAAGAGACCCAGTACTTC

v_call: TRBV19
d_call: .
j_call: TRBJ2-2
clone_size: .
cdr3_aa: CASSKGLWGVTGELFF
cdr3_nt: TGTGCCAGTAGCAAGGGTCTGTGGGGAGTCACCGGGGAGCTGTTTTTT

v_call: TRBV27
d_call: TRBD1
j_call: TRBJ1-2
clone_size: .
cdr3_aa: CASSLSDRGLRYGYTF
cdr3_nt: TGTGCCAGCAGTTTGTCCGACAGGGGTTTGAGGTATGGCTACACCTTC

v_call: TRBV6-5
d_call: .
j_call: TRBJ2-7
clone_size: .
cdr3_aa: CASSYSRDLVSYEQYF
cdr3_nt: TGTGCCAGCAGTTACTCCCGGGACTTGGTCTCCTACGAGCAGTACTTC

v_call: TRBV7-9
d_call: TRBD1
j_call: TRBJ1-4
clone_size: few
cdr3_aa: CASSPGQFNEKLFF
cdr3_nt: TGTGCCAGCAGCCCGGGACAGTTTAATGAAAAACTGTTTTTT

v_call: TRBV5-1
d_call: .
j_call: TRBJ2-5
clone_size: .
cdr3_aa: CASSLGASGIVETQYF
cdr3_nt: TGCGCCAGCAGCTTGGGGGCCTCGGGGATAGTAGAGACCCAGTACTTC

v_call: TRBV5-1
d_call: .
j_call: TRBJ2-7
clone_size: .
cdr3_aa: CASSLRPRGYEQYF
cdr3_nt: TGCGCCAGCAGCTTGCGCCCCCGGGGCTACGAGCAGTACTTC

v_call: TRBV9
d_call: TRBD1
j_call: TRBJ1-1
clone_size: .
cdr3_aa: CASSFGTAQNTEAFF
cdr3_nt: TGTGCCAGCAGCTTCGGGACAGCCCAGAACACTGAAGCTTTCTTT

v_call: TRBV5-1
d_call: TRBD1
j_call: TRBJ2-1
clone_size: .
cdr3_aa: CASSPPGTGNNEQFF
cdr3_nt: TGCGCCAGCAGCCCCCCGGGGACAGGCAACAATGAGCAGTTCTTC

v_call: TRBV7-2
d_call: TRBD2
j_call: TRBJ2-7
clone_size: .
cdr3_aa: CASRNLAGVSYEQYF
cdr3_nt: TGTGCCAGCAGGAATCTAGCGGGAGTATCGTACGAGCAGTACTTC

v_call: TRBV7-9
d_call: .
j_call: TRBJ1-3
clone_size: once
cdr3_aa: CASSGQTWRSGNTIYF
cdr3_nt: TGTGCCAGCAGCGGACAGACTTGGCGCTCTGGAAACACCATATATTTT

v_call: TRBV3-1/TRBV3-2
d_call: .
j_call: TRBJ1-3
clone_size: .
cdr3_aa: CASSHDTTSGNTIYF
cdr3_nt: TGTGCCAGCAGCCACGACACAACCTCTGGAAACACCATATATTTT

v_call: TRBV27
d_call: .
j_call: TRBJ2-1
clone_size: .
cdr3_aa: CASSSANQGNEQFF
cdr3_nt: TGTGCCAGCAGTTCAGCGAATCAGGGCAATGAGCAGTTCTTC

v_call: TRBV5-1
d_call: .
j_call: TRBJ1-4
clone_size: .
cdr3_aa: CASSMDTDNEKLFF
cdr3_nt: TGCGCCAGCAGTATGGATACAGACAATGAAAAACTGTTTTTT

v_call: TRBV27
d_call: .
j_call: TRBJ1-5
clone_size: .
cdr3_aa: CASSSQGYQPQHF
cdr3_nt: TGTGCCAGCAGTTCGCAGGGATATCAGCCCCAGCATTTT

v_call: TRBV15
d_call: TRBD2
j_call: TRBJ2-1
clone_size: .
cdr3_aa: CATSSFEREGINEQFF
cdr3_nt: TGTGCCACCAGCAGCTTCGAGCGGGAGGGTATCAATGAGCAGTTCTTC

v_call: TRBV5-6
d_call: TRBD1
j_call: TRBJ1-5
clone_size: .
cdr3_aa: CASSRTGYSNQPQHF
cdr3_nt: TGTGCCAGCAGCCGGACAGGGTATAGCAATCAGCCCCAGCATTTT

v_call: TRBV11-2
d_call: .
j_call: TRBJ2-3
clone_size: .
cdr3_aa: CASSLVGQGMDTQYF
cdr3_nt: TGTGCCAGCAGCTTAGTCGGGCAGGGGATGGATACGCAGTATTTT

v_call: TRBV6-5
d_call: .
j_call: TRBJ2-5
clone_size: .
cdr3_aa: CASSYSRVRKTQYF
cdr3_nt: TGTGCCAGCAGTTACTCCCGGGTGCGAAAGACCCAGTACTTC

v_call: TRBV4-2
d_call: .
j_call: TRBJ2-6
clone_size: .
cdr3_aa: CASSQVGPEGSGANVLTF
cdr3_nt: TGTGCCAGCAGCCAAGTCGGCCCTGAGGGCTCGGGGGCCAACGTCCTGACTTTC

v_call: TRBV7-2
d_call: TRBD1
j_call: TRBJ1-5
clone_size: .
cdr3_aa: CASSLDRLSNQPQHF
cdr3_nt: TGTGCCAGCAGTCTGGACAGGTTAAGCAATCAGCCCCAGCATTTT

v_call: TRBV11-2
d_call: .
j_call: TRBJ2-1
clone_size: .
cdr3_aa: CASSLDRSNNEQFF
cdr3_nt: TGTGCCAGCAGCTTAGATCGGTCCAACAATGAGCAGTTCTTC

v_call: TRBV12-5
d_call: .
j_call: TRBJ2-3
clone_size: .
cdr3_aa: CASGSKWEGVSADTQYF
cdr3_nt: TGTGCTAGTGGTTCGAAATGGGAAGGGGTGAGCGCAGATACGCAGTATTTT

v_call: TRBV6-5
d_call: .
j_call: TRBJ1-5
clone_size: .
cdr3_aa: CASSGFNQPQHF
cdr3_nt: TGTGCCAGCAGCGGGTTCAATCAGCCCCAGCATTTT

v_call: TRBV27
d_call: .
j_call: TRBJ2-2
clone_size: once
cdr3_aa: CASSLFPQGNTGELFF
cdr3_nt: TGTGCCAGCAGTTTGTTCCCCCAGGGGAACACCGGGGAGCTGTTTTTT

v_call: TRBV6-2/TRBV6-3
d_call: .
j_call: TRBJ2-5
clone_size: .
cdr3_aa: CASSPNHAGFGETQYF
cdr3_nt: TGTGCCAGCAGCCCTAACCACGCGGGATTTGGAGAGACCCAGTACTTC

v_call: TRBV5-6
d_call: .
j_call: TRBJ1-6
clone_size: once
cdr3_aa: CASSFGIGQRNSPLHF
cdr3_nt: TGTGCCAGCAGCTTTGGAATCGGACAGAGAAATTCACCCCTCCACTTT

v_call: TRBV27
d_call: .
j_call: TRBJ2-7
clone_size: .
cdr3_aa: CASSLSGGPSEQYF
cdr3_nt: TGTGCCAGCAGTTTATCGGGGGGGCCCTCCGAGCAGTACTTC

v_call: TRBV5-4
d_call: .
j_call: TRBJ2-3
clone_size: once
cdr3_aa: CASSLALGADKQYF
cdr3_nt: TGTGCCAGCAGCTTGGCCTTGGGAGCGGATAAGCAGTATTTT

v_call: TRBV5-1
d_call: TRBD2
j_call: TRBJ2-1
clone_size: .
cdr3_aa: CASSFFSGRGGEQFF
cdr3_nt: TGCGCCAGCAGCTTTTTTAGCGGGAGGGGAGGTGAGCAGTTCTTC

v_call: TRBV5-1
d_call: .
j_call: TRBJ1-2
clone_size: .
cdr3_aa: CASSLVETDYGYTF
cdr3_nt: TGCGCCAGCAGCTTGGTAGAGACAGACTATGGCTACACCTTC

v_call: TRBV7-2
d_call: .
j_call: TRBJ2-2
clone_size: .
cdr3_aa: CASSFMNTGELFF
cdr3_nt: TGTGCCAGCAGCTTCATGAACACCGGGGAGCTGTTTTTT

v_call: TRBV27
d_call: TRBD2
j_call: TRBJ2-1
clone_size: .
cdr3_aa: CASSLLGGGTSSFVPDEQFF
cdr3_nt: TGTGCCAGCAGTTTATTAGGTGGAGGGACTAGCAGTTTTGTGCCGGATGAGCAGTTCTTC

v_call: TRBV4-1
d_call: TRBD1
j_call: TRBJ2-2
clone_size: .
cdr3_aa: CASSRPGQGTGELFF
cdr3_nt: TGCGCCAGCAGCCGTCCGGGACAGGGAACCGGGGAGCTGTTTTTT

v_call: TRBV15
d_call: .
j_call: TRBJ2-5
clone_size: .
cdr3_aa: CATSRGGLAVGETQYF
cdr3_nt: TGTGCCACCAGCAGAGGGGGGCTAGCGGTAGGGGAGACCCAGTACTTC

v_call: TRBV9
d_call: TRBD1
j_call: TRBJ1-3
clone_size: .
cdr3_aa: CASSGSGTAGNTIYF
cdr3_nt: TGTGCCAGCAGCGGGTCGGGGACAGCTGGAAACACCATATATTTT

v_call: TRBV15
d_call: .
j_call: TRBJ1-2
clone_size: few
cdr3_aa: CATSRGRGISDTRYTF
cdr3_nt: TGTGCCACCAGCAGAGGGAGGGGCATCAGCGATACGCGCTACACCTTC

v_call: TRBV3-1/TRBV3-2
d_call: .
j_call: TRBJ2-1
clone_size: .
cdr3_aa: CASSQVPGLFNEQFF
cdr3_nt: TGTGCCAGCAGCCAAGTGCCGGGACTTTTTAATGAGCAGTTCTTC

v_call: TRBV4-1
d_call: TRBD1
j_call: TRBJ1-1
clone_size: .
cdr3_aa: CASSHPIRQGRTEAFF
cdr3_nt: TGCGCCAGCAGCCACCCTATACGACAGGGTAGGACTGAAGCTTTCTTT

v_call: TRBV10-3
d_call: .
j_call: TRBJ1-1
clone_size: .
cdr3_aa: CAIRPRGTEAFF
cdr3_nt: TGTGCCATCAGGCCTAGGGGCACTGAAGCTTTCTTT

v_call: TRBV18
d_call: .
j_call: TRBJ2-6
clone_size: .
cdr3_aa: CASSRGSGANVLTF
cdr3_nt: TGTGCCAGCTCACGAGGCTCTGGGGCCAACGTCCTGACTTTC

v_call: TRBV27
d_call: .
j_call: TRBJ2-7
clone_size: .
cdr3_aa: CASTSVRDTPYEQYF
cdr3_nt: TGTGCCAGCACTTCGGTCCGGGACACACCATACGAGCAGTACTTC

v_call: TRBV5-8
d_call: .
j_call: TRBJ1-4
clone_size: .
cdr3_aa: CASSLLTEKLFF
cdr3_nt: TGTGCCAGCAGCTTGCTGACAGAAAAACTGTTTTTT

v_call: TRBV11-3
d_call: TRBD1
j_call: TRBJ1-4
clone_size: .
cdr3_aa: CATRDRGREKLFF
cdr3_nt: TGTGCCACCCGGGACAGGGGGCGGGAAAAACTGTTTTTT

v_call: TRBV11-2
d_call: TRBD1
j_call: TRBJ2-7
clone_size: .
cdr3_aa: CASSRSQGQTYEQYF
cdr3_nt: TGTGCCAGCAGCCGATCCCAGGGACAGACCTACGAGCAGTACTTC

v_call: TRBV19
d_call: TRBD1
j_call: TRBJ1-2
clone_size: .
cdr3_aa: CASRQGARRGYTF
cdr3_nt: TGTGCCAGTAGGCAGGGGGCCCGGAGGGGCTACACCTTC

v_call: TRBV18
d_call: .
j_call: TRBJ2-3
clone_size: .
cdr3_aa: CASSPLGAFDTQYF
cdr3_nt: TGTGCCAGCTCACCATTGGGCGCCTTCGATACGCAGTATTTT